The clone carrying this T cell receptor (beta chain) was detected a few times. Its matching antigen is unknown. The PCR employed 60 Vbeta primers together with 13 Jbeta primers. Assay used: immunoSEQ multiplex PCR; TCRdb lists only in-frame clones, some missing. The repertoire has 50,000 to 75,000 clones, 75% to 90% of them found once; the top ten carry roughly 4%. Trimming shortened V by 4 bases and J by 3 bases, and 18 bases separated the two germline ends. The CDR3 loop spans 16 amino acids. The germline gives CDR1 SGHDT, CDR2 YYEEEE. The sample is drawn from a study of cytomegalovirus exposure and HLA in healthy donors. Study observations and caveats: V- and J-gene trimming in TCR beta was tied to a missense DCLRE1C variant by an analysis performed later.

The clonotype originates from a woman in her thirties or forties in good health and CMV-seronegative. The sample was PBMCs. The chain combines TRBV5-6 with TRBJ2-3; perhaps TRBD1 as D (6 bases). Here the CDR3 DNA reads TGTGCCAGCAGCAAAGCCAGACAGGTTAATACAGATACGCAGTATTTT. Residues: CASSKARQVNTDTQYF.